These 9 T cell receptor beta chains were all obtained from the same sample, sequenced in a study of blood T cell repertoires in COVID-19. Libraries were prepared by immunoSEQ multiplex PCR; TCRdb keeps only in-frame clonotypes and omits some of them. The profile covers about 87,000 clones, with approximately 75% appearing a single time and about 4.2% taken by the ten largest. Sequenced material: peripheral blood. The receptors shown here come from a woman between 50 and 59 years old with acute or convalescent COVID-19.

The V and J genes are TRBV30 and TRBJ1-3; 10 nucleotides line up with TRBD1. Losses at the gene ends were 0 bases for V and 7 bases for J; bases not matched to a gene: 9. The CDR3 has 16 residues. CDR1 and CDR2 (germline): GTSNPN, SVGIG (reference sequence). The CDR3 DNA follows: TGTGCCTGGAGTGTTGGGAGGGACAGGGGCCTTAACACCATATATTTT. Amino acid sequence: CAWSVGRDRGLNTIYF.

This chain links TRBV4-2 with TRBJ1-4; 10 bases fit TRBD1. The CDR3 is 17 amino acids. V trimming: 0 bases; J trimming: 10 bases; junction bases outside the gene matches: 11. Looked up from germline, CDR1 is LGHNA and CDR2 is YNFKEQ. This CDR3 is CASSQDNWGQGSGKLFF. The CDR3 bases are TGTGCCAGCAGCCAAGATAATTGGGGACAGGGGAGCGGAAAACTGTTTTTT.

This chain links TRBV5-5 with TRBJ2-2, with D possibly matching TRBD1 (6 bases). Trimming removed 1 base at V and 5 bases at J, with 9 bases between. The CDR3 is made up of 14 amino acids. The germline CDR1 and CDR2 sequences are SGHKS and YYEKEE (reference sequence). For the CDR3, the DNA is TGTGCCAGCAGCTTGTACAGGGAAACCGGGGAGCTGTTTTTT. The encoded protein is CASSLYRETGELFF.

The table lists this clone with a few counts. This sample also contains other DNA sequences that code for the same CDR3. The V call is TRBV19, the J call TRBJ1-1; D may be TRBD1 (6 bases). The CDR3 has 13 amino acids. Germline V CDR1 and CDR2: LNHDA, SQIVND (reference sequence). Trimming left V 4 bases short and J 5 bases short, with 11 bases between. In nucleotides, the CDR3 is TGTGCCAGTAGTAGGGGGCCGGGAACTGAAGCTTTCTTT. Translation gives CASSRGPGTEAFF.

The genes are TRBV7-3 and TRBJ2-1; the D is unclear. Germline V gene lookup returns CDR1 SGHTA and CDR2 FQGTGA. CDR3 length: 13 amino acids. V was trimmed by 2 bases and J by 3 bases, leaving 5 bases between them. The CDR3 protein is CASSLAHYNEQFF. The CDR3 bases are TGTGCCAGCAGCTTAGCACACTACAATGAGCAGTTCTTC.

V gene TRBV27 combines with J gene TRBJ1-5; D is undetermined. The length of the CDR3 is 13 residues. In germline, CDR1 is MNHEY, CDR2 SMNVEV (reference sequence). Trimming took 3 bases from V and 9 from J, leaving 12 bases between them. The DNA for the CDR3 is TGTGCCAGCAGTTTCGAAGTCCGCGGGCCCCAGCATTTT. Its protein is CASSFEVRGPQHF.

The chain has TRBV6-5 and TRBJ1-1; tentatively, D is TRBD1 (6 bases). This CDR3 has 16 amino acids. Trimming cost V 1 base and J 1 base, with 13 bases left between them. From germline, CDR1 is MNHEY and CDR2 SVGAGI. This CDR3 is CASSYWRGGKNTEAFF. As DNA, the CDR3 is TGTGCCAGCAGTTACTGGAGGGGGGGCAAGAACACTGAAGCTTTCTTT.

This rearrangement joins TRBV6-5 to TRBJ2-7; 8 bases align to TRBD1. Germline trimming cut 6 bases from V and 2 bases from J; bases unmatched to any gene: 6. CDR1 and CDR2 from the germline V gene are MNHEY and SVGAGI. The CDR3 spans 14 residues. DNA for the CDR3: TGTGCCAGCAGGTGGGACAGGCGAACCTACGAGCAGTACTTC. Translated, it gives CASRWDRRTYEQYF.

Here the CDR3 DNA reads TGTGCCAGCAGTGCTACAGGGGTAAATTCACCCCTCCACTTT. This gives the protein CASSATGVNSPLHF. This chain connects TRBV27 to TRBJ1-6, with TRBD1 matching over 7 bases. CDR1 is MNHEY, CDR2 SMNVEV, per germline (reference sequence). The V gene end was trimmed by 5 bases and the J gene end by 7 bases; junction bases not matched to a gene: 5. The CDR3 has 14 amino acids.